These 25 T cell receptor beta chains share one sample of origin, sequenced in a study of shared clonotypes between healthy human individuals (dated by TCRdb to 2020 to 2022). Library preparation employed the immunoSEQ multiplex PCR assay. Entries here come from immuneACCESS through TCRdb and include only in-frame sequences with V and J called. Some clones fail to appear in such tables; in the studies checked, an unresolved V gene covers under half of the shortfall, and the cause of the remainder is unknown. The sample table contains 2 million to 2.5 million clones; only one count was recorded for 85% to 95% of them. Clones ranked in the top ten supply 0.35% to 0.45% of the sample. The material sequenced was naive CD4+ T cells from PBMCs. The sample's cell subset or site label, in plain terms: CD45RA+ positively selected. Receptor source: a young man in good health. Some clones in this sample may be carry-over from other donors' samples.

The rearrangement uses TRBV30 and TRBJ1-6; D is possibly TRBD1 (5 bases). Germline values: CDR1 GTSNPN, CDR2 SVGIG (reference sequence). The germline V and J ends were trimmed by 0 bases and 10 bases, with 13 bases remaining between them. The CDR3 contains 14 residues. For the CDR3, the DNA is TGTGCCTGGAGTGTATGGGACTCAGGGTCACCCCTCCACTTT. It is translated as CAWSVWDSGSPLHF.

This rearrangement joins TRBV7-2 to TRBJ2-7; 11 positions match TRBD2. The germline gives CDR1 SGHTA, CDR2 FQGNSA. The CDR3 totals 18 residues. V lost 1 base, J lost 0 bases, and 8 bases stayed unmatched. This CDR3 is CASSLVGTSGSFSYEQYF. The CDR3 coding sequence is TGTGCCAGCAGCTTAGTGGGGACTAGCGGTTCCTTCTCCTACGAGCAGTACTTC.

A remark on this clone: Other DNA sequences in this sample translate to the same CDR3. In DNA, the CDR3 is TGTGCCAGCAGTACAGGACAGCAAGAGACCCAGTACTTC. Amino acid sequence: CASSTGQQETQYF. The V and J genes are TRBV28 and TRBJ2-5, with D possibly TRBD1 on 6 matching bases. The CDR3 extends over 13 amino acids. The germline V gene encodes CDR1 MDHEN and CDR2 SYDVKM. Trimming removed 5 bases at V and 2 bases at J, with 9 bases between.

The chain recombines TRBV11-2 with TRBJ2-2; 10 bases map to TRBD1. The germline V gene encodes CDR1 SGHAT and CDR2 FQNNGV. V lost 6 bases and J lost 1; bases outside the gene matches: 5. This CDR3 has 16 amino acids. The CDR3, as DNA: TGTGCCAGCAGAAGACAGGGGGCCTGGAACACCGGGGAGCTGTTTTTT. It yields the protein CASRRQGAWNTGELFF. Supplemented by reference TRBV11-2 and TRBJ2-2, the full variable domain reads EAGVAQSPRYKIIEKRQSVAFWCNPISGHATLYWYQQILGQGPKLLIQFQNNGVVDDSQLPKDRFSAERLKGVDSTLKIQPAKLEDSAVYLCASRRQGAWNTGELFFGEGSRLTVL.

This clone is a singleton in its sample. The chain employs TRBV28 and TRBJ2-7, with TRBD2 matching 7 bases. This CDR3 contains 14 residues. V lost 11 bases to trimming and J lost 3 bases; unmatched junction nucleotides: 13. Germline V CDR1 and CDR2: MDHEN, SYDVKM. The CDR3 loop is CAASTSSGVYEQYF. The CDR3 nucleotides are TGTGCCGCCAGCACCTCTAGCGGAGTCTACGAGCAGTACTTC.

The genes are TRBV2 and TRBJ2-1; 9 nucleotides agree with TRBD1. This CDR3 has 15 residues. Germline V gene data show CDR1 as SNHLY and CDR2 as FYNNEI. J lost 2 bases, V lost 10 bases, and 9 bases had no gene match. Here the CDR3 reads CATREWDRAYNEQFF. The CDR3 DNA is TGTGCCACCCGGGAATGGGACAGGGCCTACAATGAGCAGTTCTTC.

As regards this clone: The sample holds other DNA sequences that translate to the same CDR3. This chain connects TRBV5-1 to TRBJ2-7, with 7 nucleotides matching TRBD1. The CDR3 covers 13 residues. Germline CDR1 is SGHRS and CDR2 is YFSETQ. V was pared by 4 bases and J by 2 bases, with 3 bases of the junction left unmatched. The CDR3 region has the DNA TGCGCCAGCAGCGTTGGGACAGCCTACGAGCAGTACTTC. Its translation: CASSVGTAYEQYF.

This chain connects TRBV19 to TRBJ2-5; TRBD2 matches 7 bases. Trimming removed 7 bases from V and 4 bases from J; junction bases left unmatched: 12. In germline, CDR1 is LNHDA, CDR2 SQIVND (reference sequence). This CDR3 region has 15 residues. The DNA for the CDR3 is TGTGCCAGTACCTCGGGCGGGAGCGGGGTAGAGACCCAGTACTTC. This codes for CASTSGGSGVETQYF.

The chain is built from TRBV5-4 and TRBJ2-1, with D perhaps matching TRBD1 or TRBD2 (5 bases each). Germline V gene data show CDR1 as SGHNT and CDR2 as YYREEE (reference sequence). Trimming shortened V by 5 bases and J by 4 bases, and 28 bases separated the two germline ends. The CDR3 length is 19 residues. The CDR3 protein is CASRGRDLPGPGLYNEQFF. In nucleotides, the CDR3 is TGTGCCAGCAGGGGACGGGACCTCCCAGGTCCGGGCCTTTACAATGAGCAGTTCTTC.

V and J are TRBV10-3 and TRBJ1-2; 11 bases agree with TRBD1. The V segment lost 7 bases and the J segment 1 base; nucleotides outside the gene matches: 8. The CDR3 covers 16 residues. Germline-derived CDR1 and CDR2 are ENHRY and SYGVKD. CDR3 protein: CAIKRTGGVGNYGYTF. CDR3 DNA: TGTGCCATCAAGAGGACAGGGGGCGTTGGTAACTATGGCTACACCTTC.

This clone appeared once. The rearrangement joins TRBV2 to TRBJ2-1; the D is unclear. This CDR3 spans 14 amino acids. Trimming cost V 4 bases and J 2 bases, with 9 bases left between them. Germline CDR1 reads SNHLY; CDR2 reads FYNNEI. The chain's CDR3 is CASSVSSPYNEQFF. The CDR3 region has the DNA TGTGCCAGCAGTGTATCCTCCCCCTACAATGAGCAGTTCTTC.

This chain uses TRBV6-1 with TRBJ1-2, with 11 bases identical to TRBD1. The germline V gene has CDR1 MNHNS and CDR2 SASEGT. The CDR3 sequence is 13 residues long. The ends lost 8 bases at V and 4 bases at J; junction bases unmatched: 3. The CDR3 bases are TGTGCCAGCTCGGACAGGGGGCGCTATGGCTACACCTTC. Its protein is CASSDRGRYGYTF.

The rearrangement links TRBV28 to TRBJ1-2; D remains unclear. Trimming pared 7 bases from V and 4 bases from J, leaving 25 bases between. The length of the CDR3 is 17 residues. Germline assignment: CDR1 MDHEN and CDR2 SYDVKM. The CDR3: CASIGGPPGARSYGYTF. For the CDR3, the DNA is TGTGCCAGCATTGGAGGCCCGCCGGGAGCCCGATCCTATGGCTACACCTTC.

This CDR3 reads CATKPPETDTQYF. Here the CDR3 DNA reads TGTGCCACCAAGCCCCCGGAGACAGATACGCAGTATTTT. The chain combines TRBV28 with TRBJ2-3; D is uncertain. The germline V gene encodes CDR1 MDHEN and CDR2 SYDVKM. The CDR3 sequence is 13 residues long. Trimming took 10 bases from V and 3 from J, leaving 14 bases between them.

The chain employs TRBV7-3 and TRBJ1-2; D unclear. The CDR3 length is 19 residues. The V end lost 7 bases, the J end lost 0 bases, and 27 bases lay between the germline ends. CDR1 is SGHTA, CDR2 FQGTGA, per germline. CDR3 residues: CASIGGGGSASSTNYGYTF. CDR3 DNA sequence: TGTGCCAGCATCGGTGGAGGTGGGTCAGCTTCCTCTACTAACTATGGCTACACCTTC. The full variable domain, its missing parts supplied by reference TRBV7-3 and TRBJ1-2, is GAGVSQTPSNKVTEKGKYVELRCDPISGHTALYWYRQSLGQGPEFLIYFQGTGAADDSGLPNDRFFAVRPEGSVSTLKIQRTERGDSAVYLCASIGGGGSASSTNYGYTFGSGTRLTVV.

With respect to this clone: The sample carries other DNA sequences with the same CDR3. DNA of the CDR3: TGTGCCAGCTCACCGCTATCGGGAAACACTGAAGCTTTCTTT. Translated: CASSPLSGNTEAFF. The rearrangement links TRBV18 to TRBJ1-1; D call uncertain. Trimming stripped 3 bases from V and 2 bases from J, with 10 bases between. This CDR3 is 14 amino acids long. Germline loops: CDR1 KGHSH, CDR2 LQKENI.

The genes are TRBV7-2 and TRBJ2-5; 12 bases match TRBD2. This CDR3 has 16 residues. V shed 4 bases, J shed 7 bases, and the junction held 10 bases outside the gene matches. The V gene's germline CDR1 is SGHTA and CDR2 FQGNSA. CDR3 residues: CASSSRLAGVNGTQYF. The CDR3 nucleotides are TGTGCCAGCAGCTCGCGACTAGCGGGAGTTAATGGGACCCAGTACTTC.

This chain links TRBV23-1 with TRBJ2-7; D ambiguous. Being an ORF, TRBV23-1 has a function that is uncertain. The CDR3 consists of 12 residues. The V end was cut by 3 bases, the J end by 7 bases, with 10 bases between. As DNA, the CDR3 is TGCGCCAGCAGTCACCCGTACCGGGAGCAGTACTTC. It yields the protein CASSHPYREQYF.

Only a few counts were recorded for this clone. This chain connects TRBV25-1 to TRBJ1-4, with D uncertain. Trimming pared 1 base from V and 5 bases from J, leaving 5 bases between. The CDR3 is made up of 13 amino acids. The V gene's germline CDR1 is MGHDK and CDR2 SYGVNS. The CDR3 sequence is CASSEWQNEKLFF. For the CDR3, the DNA is TGTGCCAGCAGTGAATGGCAGAATGAAAAACTGTTTTTT.

This rearrangement joins TRBV27 to TRBJ1-1; TRBD1 might be the D (6 bases). With 5 bases removed from V and 1 base from J, the gap between germline ends came to 17 bases. The CDR3 is 16 amino acids. Germline CDR1 and CDR2: MNHEY and SMNVEV (reference sequence). CDR3 DNA: TGTGCCAGCAGTAATTATGGGGGCGAGACGAACACTGAAGCTTTCTTT. It is translated as CASSNYGGETNTEAFF.

This chain uses TRBV10-1 with TRBJ2-1; TRBD2 matches 12 bases. V lost 4 bases, J lost 8 bases, and 6 bases stayed unmatched. Looked up from germline, CDR1 is WNHNN and CDR2 is SYGVQD (reference sequence). CDR3 length equals 15 residues. The CDR3 DNA reads TGCGCCAGCAGTGTAGGTTCTAGCGGGAGGGATGAGCAGTTCTTC. This codes for CASSVGSSGRDEQFF.

The J gene is TRBJ1-2, the V gene TRBV28; 7 positions match TRBD1. The CDR3 covers 16 residues. In germline, CDR1 is MDHEN, CDR2 SYDVKM. V gave up 6 bases and J gave up 3 bases; unmatched junction bases: 13. CDR3 bases: TGTGCCAGCAGCCCCGCCGGGACAGAGATATACTATGGCTACACCTTC. Translation: CASSPAGTEIYYGYTF.

The chain employs TRBV15 and TRBJ2-1, with 7 bases that match TRBD1. J was trimmed by 4 bases and V by 5 bases; bases with no gene match: 2. Germline CDR1 and CDR2: LNHNV and YYDKDF (reference sequence). The CDR3 loop spans 13 amino acids. CDR3 DNA: TGTGCCACCAGCGCACAGGGGTACAATGAGCAGTTCTTC. Its translation is CATSAQGYNEQFF.

The chain carries TRBV5-1 and TRBJ2-6; weak D call: TRBD2 (6 bases). Germline loops: CDR1 SGHRS, CDR2 YFSETQ. The CDR3 contains 17 residues. Deletions cut 2 bases from V and 0 bases from J, with 12 bases between. The CDR3 here is CASSFRAGGSGANVLTF. The CDR3 DNA reads TGCGCCAGCAGCTTCAGGGCCGGGGGCTCTGGGGCCAACGTCCTGACTTTC.

About this clone itself: The sample holds other DNA sequences that translate to the same CDR3. The chain couples TRBV15 to TRBJ2-7; D call uncertain. Germline loops: CDR1 LNHNV, CDR2 YYDKDF (reference sequence). Trimming shortened V by 0 bases and J by 4 bases, and 4 bases separated the two germline ends. This CDR3 region has 12 residues. In DNA form, the CDR3 reads TGTGCCACCAGCAGAGACAGGTACGAGCAGTACTTC. It codes for CATSRDRYEQYF.